This T cell receptor (beta chain) was sequenced during a study of human thymus T cells. Findings of the study overall: Unrelated individuals had highly overlapping thymic repertoires, as reported in related research. Thymic and blood repertoires appeared to carry a bias in their V and J gene usage.

The study used thymus tissue resected during corrective heart surgery. As concerns this clone: As yet, its antigen is unknown.

This CDR3 has 16 residues. Germline CDR1 is SGHDN and CDR2 is FVKESK. The germline V and J ends were trimmed by 0 bases and 2 bases, with 14 bases remaining between them. Repertoires were generated with immunoSEQ multiplex PCR, while TCRdb's copy carries only in-frame clones and drops some. The table has some 120,000 clones, about 94% seen once. Sequenced input: thymus tissue. This sequence was found in a boy in the first two years of life with a congenital heart defect but otherwise immunologically healthy. The chain joins TRBV14 to TRBJ2-7; tentatively, D is TRBD2 (5 bases). The CDR3 DNA reads as TGTGCCAGCAGCCAAGAATCATCGCTAGCTCCCTACGAGCAGTACTTC. This codes for CASSQESSLAPYEQYF.